This TCR beta chain stems from a study of Ad26.COV2.S vaccination and SARS-CoV-2 variants. The overall study: Donor joined the COV1001 Ad26.COV2.S trial arm. Study findings and constraints: Possibly, TCR breadth and depth analyses underestimated total T cell responses. It was vaccine recipients, not placebo recipients, who had the higher spike-specific TCR breadth.

Germline V gene lookup returns CDR1 LGHNA and CDR2 YNFKEQ. The V end was cut by 4 bases, the J end by 4 bases, with 17 bases between. The CDR3 has 15 residues. Documented treatment: approximately 18 received Ad26.COV2.S at low or high dose, single or two shots; 5 received placebo; per-sample allocation not given. Day 63 following the first vaccine or placebo injection was when the samples were taken. In Boston, an adult donor aged 18-55 years took part. Clones were sequenced by immunoSEQ multiplex PCR, and TCRdb holds only the in-frame ones, with some missing. The data show a few hundred thousand clones, with around 91% seen just once and around 2% held by the top ten. Turning to this clone: The antigen remains unidentified.

V is TRBV4-2 and J is TRBJ2-7; TRBD1 might be the D (5 bases). The source was peripheral blood, collected in a trial of Ad26.COV2.S vaccine versus placebo. The origin of this receptor is a person between 18 and 65 years old who received the Ad26.COV2.S COVID-19 vaccine or a placebo. The CDR3: CASSPRVSEGYEQYF. The CDR3 nucleotides read TGTGCCAGCAGCCCCAGGGTATCGGAAGGGTACGAGCAGTACTTC.